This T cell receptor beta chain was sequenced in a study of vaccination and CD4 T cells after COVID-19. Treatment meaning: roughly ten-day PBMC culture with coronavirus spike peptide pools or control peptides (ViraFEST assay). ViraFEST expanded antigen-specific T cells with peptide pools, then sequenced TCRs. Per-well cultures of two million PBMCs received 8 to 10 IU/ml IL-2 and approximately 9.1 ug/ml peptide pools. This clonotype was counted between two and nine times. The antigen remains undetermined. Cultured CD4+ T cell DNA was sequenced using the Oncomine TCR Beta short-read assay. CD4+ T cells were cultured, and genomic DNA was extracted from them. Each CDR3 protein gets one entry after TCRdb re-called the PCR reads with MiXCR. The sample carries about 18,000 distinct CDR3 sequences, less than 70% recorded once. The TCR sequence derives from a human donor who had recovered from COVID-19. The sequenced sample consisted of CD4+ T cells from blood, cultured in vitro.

CDR3 DNA sequence: TGTGCCAGCAGTGACACCCTCGTTCAGCCCCAGCATTTT. Translation gives CASSDTLVQPQHF. V gene TRBV6-1 combines with J gene TRBJ1-5, with D unresolved. The CDR3 totals 13 residues. Trimming stripped 3 bases from V and 6 bases from J, with 9 bases between. Germline V gene lookup returns CDR1 MNHNS and CDR2 SASEGT.